These T cell receptor beta chains were read from a single sample in a study of pediatric ulcerative colitis. Only in-frame clones appear in the TCRdb table, and some are missing; sequencing was by immunoSEQ multiplex PCR. The sample shows more than 45,000 clones, 87% of them seen only once. The sample consisted of blood. The receptors were sampled from a boy younger than 18 who was a control in a study of pediatric ulcerative colitis. Each CDR3 is given with its conserved first and last residue. The order of the fields is clone size, V gene, D gene, J gene, CDR3 protein, CDR3 DNA. A D gene is named only where the DNA matches it firmly. Only some rows state a clone size, as once, few, many or a class for expanded clones.

>.|TRBV6-5|.|TRBJ2-4
CASSLAPAKNIQYF
TGTGCCAGCAGCCTCGCACCAGCCAAAAACATTCAGTACTTC
>few|TRBV6-4|.|TRBJ2-2
CASSEGNTGELFF
TGTGCCAGCAGTGAGGGAAACACCGGGGAGCTGTTTTTT
>.|TRBV19|TRBD1|TRBJ1-5
CASSIGTGVNQPQHF
TGTGCCAGTAGTATAGGGACAGGGGTAAATCAGCCCCAGCATTTT
>.|TRBV19|.|TRBJ2-2
CASSISAGPGGELFF
TGTGCCAGTAGTATAAGTGCAGGTCCCGGGGGGGAGCTGTTTTTT
>.|TRBV6-4|TRBD1|TRBJ2-6
CATLEDRDAGANVLTF
TGTGCCACCCTGGAGGACAGGGATGCTGGGGCCAACGTCCTGACTTTC
>.|TRBV9|.|TRBJ2-3
CASSVATQDTQYF
TGTGCCAGCAGCGTAGCTACACAAGATACGCAGTATTTT
>.|TRBV19|TRBD1|TRBJ2-7
CASETGGIYYEQYF
TGTGCCAGCGAAACAGGGGGTATATACTACGAGCAGTACTTC
>once|TRBV5-4|.|TRBJ1-5
CASSSGPGAKNQPQHF
TGTGCCAGCAGCTCGGGACCGGGAGCGAAAAATCAGCCCCAGCATTTT
>.|TRBV28|.|TRBJ1-3
CASSSTLRGNTIYF
TGTGCCAGCAGTTCCACGTTGAGGGGAAACACCATATATTTT
>.|TRBV9|TRBD1|TRBJ2-2
CASSVPSGTGVLTGELFF
TGTGCCAGCAGCGTACCCTCGGGGACAGGGGTTCTTACCGGGGAGCTGTTTTTT
>.|TRBV5-1|TRBD1|TRBJ1-5
CASSLGQGVNQPQHF
TGCGCCAGCAGCCTGGGACAGGGCGTTAATCAGCCCCAGCATTTT
>.|TRBV5-1|.|TRBJ2-7
CASSGFWGGLRNEQYF
TGCGCCAGCAGCGGGTTCTGGGGGGGCTTAAGGAACGAGCAGTACTTC
>.|TRBV2|.|TRBJ1-1
CASSVSAFKAFF
TGTGCCAGCAGTGTTTCTGCTTTTAAAGCTTTCTTT
>.|TRBV7-2|TRBD1|TRBJ2-2
CASSLDRGITGELFF
TGTGCCAGCAGCTTAGACAGGGGTATCACCGGGGAGCTGTTTTTT
>.|TRBV11-3|.|TRBJ2-1
CASSSGASYNEQFF
TGTGCCAGCAGCTCCGGGGCCTCCTACAATGAGCAGTTCTTC
>.|TRBV2|TRBD1|TRBJ2-1
CASRQGLGYNEQFF
TGTGCCAGCCGACAGGGGTTGGGCTACAATGAGCAGTTCTTC
>few|TRBV19|TRBD1|TRBJ1-4
CASSIGTAATNEKLFF
TGTGCCAGTAGTATCGGGACAGCTGCAACTAATGAAAAACTGTTTTTT
>.|TRBV5-1|.|TRBJ2-2
CASSLPGSGTGELFF
TGCGCCAGCAGCTTACCGGGGTCGGGCACCGGGGAGCTGTTTTTT
>few|TRBV7-8|.|TRBJ1-4
CASSSSRRRSEKLFF
TGTGCCAGCAGCTCATCCAGGCGGAGGAGTGAAAAACTGTTTTTT
>.|TRBV7-8|.|TRBJ2-7
CASSSALWGTYEQYF
TGTGCCAGCAGCTCGGCCCTTTGGGGGACCTACGAGCAGTACTTC
>.|TRBV7-9|.|TRBJ1-2
CASSSFVQSVDYGYTF
TGTGCCAGCAGCTCCTTCGTACAATCCGTCGACTATGGCTACACCTTC
>once|TRBV7-8|TRBD1|TRBJ1-1
CASSYTIYLDRANTEAFF
TGTGCCAGCAGCTACACAATCTACTTAGACAGGGCGAACACTGAAGCTTTCTTT
>.|TRBV27|.|TRBJ2-7
CASRGMGWEQYF
TGTGCCAGCCGGGGAATGGGGTGGGAGCAGTACTTC